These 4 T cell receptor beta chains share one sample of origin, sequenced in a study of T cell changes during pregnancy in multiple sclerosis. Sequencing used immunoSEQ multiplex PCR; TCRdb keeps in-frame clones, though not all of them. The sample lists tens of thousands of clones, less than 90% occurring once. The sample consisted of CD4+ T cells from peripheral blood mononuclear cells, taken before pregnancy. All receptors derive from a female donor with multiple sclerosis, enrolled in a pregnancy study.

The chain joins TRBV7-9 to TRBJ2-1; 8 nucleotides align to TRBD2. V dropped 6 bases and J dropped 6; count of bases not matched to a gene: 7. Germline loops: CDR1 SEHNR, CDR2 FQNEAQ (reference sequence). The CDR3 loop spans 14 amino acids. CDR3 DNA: TGTGCCAGCAGTCGTAGCGGGGCCGGCAATGAGCAGTTCTTC. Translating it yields CASSRSGAGNEQFF. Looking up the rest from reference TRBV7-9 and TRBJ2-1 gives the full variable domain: DTGVSQNPRHKITKRGQNVTFRCDPISEHNRLYWYRQTLGQGPEFLTYFQNEAQLEKSRLLSDRFSAERPKGSFSTLEIQRTEQGDSAMYLCASSRSGAGNEQFFGPGTRLTVL.

The CDR3 sequence: CASRRESSGANVLTF. In DNA form, the CDR3 reads TGTGCCAGCAGGAGGGAAAGCTCTGGGGCCAACGTCCTGACTTTC. The rearrangement links TRBV6-5 to TRBJ2-6, with D perhaps TRBD2 (5 bases). The CDR3 length is 15 residues. V lost 6 bases and J 0 bases, leaving 9 bases between the germline ends. Germline-derived CDR1 and CDR2 are MNHEY and SVGAGI.

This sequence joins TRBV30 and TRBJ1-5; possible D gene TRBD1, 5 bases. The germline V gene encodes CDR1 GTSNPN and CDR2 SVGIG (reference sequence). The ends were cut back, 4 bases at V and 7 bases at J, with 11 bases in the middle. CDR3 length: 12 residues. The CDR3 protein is CAWNRREQPQHF. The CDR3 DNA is TGTGCCTGGAACAGGCGAGAACAGCCCCAGCATTTT.

The CDR3 sequence is CASSLRQGIAGEQYF. In nucleotides, the CDR3 is TGTGCCAGCAGTCTAAGACAGGGAATTGCAGGCGAGCAGTACTTC. The chain employs TRBV27 and TRBJ2-7, with TRBD1 matching 7 bases. CDR1 is MNHEY and CDR2 is SMNVEV in the germline V gene (reference sequence). This CDR3 has 15 amino acids. V shed 5 bases and J 6 bases; nucleotides not matched to a gene: 13.